The 5 T cell receptor beta chains in this list originate from one sample, sequenced in a study of blood T cell repertoires in COVID-19. The assay was immunoSEQ multiplex PCR, and TCRdb's table has in-frame clones only and misses some. The data contain roughly 290,000 clones, approximately 85% of them singletons. Sequencing was performed on PBMCs or T cells enriched from blood (not recorded which). The receptors come from a man aged 25-45 years who had recovered from COVID-19.

J is TRBJ2-7 and V is TRBV19; 8 bases match TRBD1. V trimming: 0 bases; J trimming: 5 bases; junction bases outside the gene matches: 6. Germline lookup yields CDR1 LNHDA and CDR2 SQIVND (reference sequence). The CDR3 has 15 amino acids. The CDR3 DNA reads as TGTGCCAGTAGTATAGAGCCTGGACAGGGCGACGAGCAGTACTTC. Protein product: CASSIEPGQGDEQYF.

The genes are TRBV7-2 and TRBJ2-4; D perhaps matches TRBD1 (5 bases). The CDR3 has 12 amino acids. Germline V gene data show CDR1 as SGHTA and CDR2 as FQGNSA. Between the trimmed V and J ends, which lost 5 bases and 12 bases, there was a span of 14 bases. CDR3 DNA: TGTGCCAGCAGCCCCATAGGGGTGGCTCAGTACTTC. Translated: CASSPIGVAQYF.

This clone was detected only a few times. V is TRBV2 and J is TRBJ1-1; D uncertain. V lost 8 bases and J lost 0, with 16 bases in between. This CDR3 has 15 amino acids. In germline, CDR1 is SNHLY, CDR2 FYNNEI. CDR3 nucleotide sequence: TGTGCCAGCGTGGAGAGATCCATCATGAACACTGAAGCTTTCTTT. Translation: CASVERSIMNTEAFF. Combining the CDR3 with reference TRBV2 and TRBJ1-1 gives the whole variable domain EPEVTQTPSHQVTQMGQEVILRCVPISNHLYFYWYRQILGQKVEFLVSFYNNEISEKSEIFDDQFSVERPDGSNFTLKIRSTKLEDSAMYFCASVERSIMNTEAFFGQGTRLTVV.

The V gene is TRBV6-5, the J gene TRBJ1-3; perhaps TRBD1 as D (5 bases). Trimming left V 5 bases short and J 4 bases short, with 15 bases between. Germline V lookup: CDR1 MNHEY, CDR2 SVGAGI. The CDR3 has 15 amino acids. The CDR3 coding sequence is TGTGCCAGCAGTCCCGGGGGGAATCGGGGAAACACCATATATTTT. The encoded protein is CASSPGGNRGNTIYF.

The rearrangement uses TRBV4-3 and TRBJ1-3; D unresolved. The CDR3 has 15 residues. Germline V gene data show CDR1 as LGHNA and CDR2 as YSLEER. Trimming cost V 0 bases and J 8 bases, with 14 bases left between them. DNA for the CDR3: TGCGCCAGCAGCCAAGAGACTACCTTTCCGGACACCATATATTTT. Translating it yields CASSQETTFPDTIYF.